A single sample is the source of the 5 T cell receptor beta chains below, sequenced in a study of PD-1 blockade in classical Hodgkin lymphoma. Method: immunoSEQ multiplex PCR; TCRdb's copy keeps in-frame clones and lacks some. Among over 85,000 clones listed, 90% were seen once. Time point noted: cycle 4 day 1 (C4D1), after less than 7 weeks of nivolumab. Every patient experienced relapse after autologous stem cell transplantation, and brentuximab vedotin exposure varied. Specimen: peripheral blood mononuclear cells (PBMCs), collected before the fourth cycle of nivolumab. All receptors come from a human donor with classical Hodgkin lymphoma.

The V call is TRBV4-2, the J call TRBJ2-1; D possibly corresponds to TRBD2 (5 bases). This CDR3 contains 15 residues. V dropped 1 base and J dropped 0 bases, with 7 bases sitting between them. Germline V CDR1 and CDR2: LGHNA, YNFKEQ. CDR3 amino acids: CASSQGRSSYNEQFF. In DNA, the CDR3 is TGTGCCAGCAGCCAAGGGAGGAGCTCCTACAATGAGCAGTTCTTC.

The rearrangement joins TRBV14 to TRBJ1-2, with D possibly being TRBD1 (5 bases). Germline V lookup: CDR1 SGHDN, CDR2 FVKESK. Trimming shortened V by 2 bases and J by 13 bases, and 35 bases separated the two germline ends. The CDR3 covers 19 residues. CDR3: CASSQTTVVWGLLGEYSTF. CDR3 bases: TGTGCCAGCAGCCAAACGACTGTTGTGTGGGGCCTGCTCGGGGAGTACTCCACCTTC.

The chain couples TRBV11-2 to TRBJ1-1, with TRBD1 matching 9 bases. The germline V gene encodes CDR1 SGHAT and CDR2 FQNNGV. V lost 4 bases to trimming and J lost 5 bases; unmatched junction nucleotides: 5. This CDR3 contains 14 residues. The CDR3 coding sequence is TGTGCCAGCAGCTCCGGGACAGGGTGGACTGAAGCTTTCTTT. Amino acids: CASSSGTGWTEAFF.

The rearrangement uses TRBV5-4 and TRBJ1-6; D is unresolved. Germline CDR1 and CDR2: SGHNT and YYREEE (reference sequence). With 6 bases removed from V and 10 bases from J, the gap between germline ends came to 14 bases. The CDR3 length is 13 residues. The CDR3 is CASTRPGGSPLHF. DNA of the CDR3: TGTGCCAGCACCCGCCCAGGAGGATCACCCCTCCACTTT.

The chain is built from TRBV5-1 and TRBJ2-7; the D is unclear. This CDR3 region has 11 residues. Germline CDR1 and CDR2: SGHRS and YFSETQ. The V and J ends lost 0 bases and 7 bases respectively, with 5 bases between them. The CDR3 here is CASSLAGEQYF. CDR3 nucleotide sequence: TGCGCCAGCAGCTTGGCCGGGGAGCAGTACTTC.